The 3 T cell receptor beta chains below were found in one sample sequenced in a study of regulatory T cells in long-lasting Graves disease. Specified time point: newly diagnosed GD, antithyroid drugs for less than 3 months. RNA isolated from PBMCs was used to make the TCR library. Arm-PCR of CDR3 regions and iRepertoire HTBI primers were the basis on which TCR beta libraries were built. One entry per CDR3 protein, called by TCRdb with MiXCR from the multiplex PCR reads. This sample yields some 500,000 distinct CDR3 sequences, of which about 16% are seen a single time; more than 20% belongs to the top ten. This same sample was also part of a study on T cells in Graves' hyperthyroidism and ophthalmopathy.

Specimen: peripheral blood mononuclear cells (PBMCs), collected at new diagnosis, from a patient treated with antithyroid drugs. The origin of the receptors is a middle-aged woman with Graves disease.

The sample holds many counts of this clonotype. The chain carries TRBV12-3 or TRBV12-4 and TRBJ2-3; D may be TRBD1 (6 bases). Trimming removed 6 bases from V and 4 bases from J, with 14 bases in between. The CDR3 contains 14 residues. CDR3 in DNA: TGTGCCAGCAGCGACAGGATCAGAGCAGATACGCAGTATTTT. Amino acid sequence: CASSDRIRADTQYF.

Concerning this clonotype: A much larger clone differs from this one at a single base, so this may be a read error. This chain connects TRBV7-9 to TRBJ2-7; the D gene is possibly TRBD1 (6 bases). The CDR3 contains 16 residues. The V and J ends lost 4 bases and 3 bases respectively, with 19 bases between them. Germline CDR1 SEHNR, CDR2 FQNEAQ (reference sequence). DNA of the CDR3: TGTGCCAGCAGCTCAGCCGGGACATCCATCGTCTACGAGCAGTACTTC. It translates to CASSSAGTSIVYEQYF.

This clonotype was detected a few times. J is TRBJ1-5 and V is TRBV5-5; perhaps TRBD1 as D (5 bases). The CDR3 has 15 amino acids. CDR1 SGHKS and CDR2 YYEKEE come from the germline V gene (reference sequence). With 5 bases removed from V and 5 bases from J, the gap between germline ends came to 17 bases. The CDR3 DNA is TGTGCCAGCAGGAGGGACCTGGGGCGGGATCAGCCCCAGCATTTT. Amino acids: CASRRDLGRDQPQHF.